This T cell receptor beta chain stems from a study of T cell changes during pregnancy in multiple sclerosis. Some clones are missing from TCRdb's copy, which holds only in-frame ones; the method was immunoSEQ multiplex PCR. The data contain about 110,000 clones, roughly 90% of them singletons. Trimming took 4 bases from V and 7 from J, leaving 20 bases between them. The CDR3 length is 16 residues. Germline CDR1 and CDR2: SGHAT and FQNNGV. The TCR was taken from a female donor with multiple sclerosis, enrolled in a pregnancy study. Sequencing used peripheral blood, obtained after pregnancy. The J gene is TRBJ2-1, the V gene TRBV11-2; D perhaps matches TRBD1 (5 bases). CDR3 nucleotides: TGTGCCAGCAGCTCCGCGACAGCAATGGGGAATAATGAGCAGTTCTTC. Protein product: CASSSATAMGNNEQFF.